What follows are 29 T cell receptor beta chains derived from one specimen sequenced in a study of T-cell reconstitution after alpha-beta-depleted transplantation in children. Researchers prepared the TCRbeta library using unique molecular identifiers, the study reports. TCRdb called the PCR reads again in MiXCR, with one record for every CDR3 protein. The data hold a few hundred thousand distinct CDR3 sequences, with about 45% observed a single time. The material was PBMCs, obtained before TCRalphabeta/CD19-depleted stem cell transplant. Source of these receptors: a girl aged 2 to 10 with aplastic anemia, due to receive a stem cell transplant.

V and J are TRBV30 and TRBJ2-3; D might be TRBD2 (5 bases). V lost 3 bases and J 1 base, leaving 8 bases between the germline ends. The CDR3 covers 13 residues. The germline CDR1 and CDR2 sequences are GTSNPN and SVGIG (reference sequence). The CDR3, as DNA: TGTGCCTGGAGGTGGGGAGGCACAGATACGCAGTATTTT. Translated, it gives CAWRWGGTDTQYF.

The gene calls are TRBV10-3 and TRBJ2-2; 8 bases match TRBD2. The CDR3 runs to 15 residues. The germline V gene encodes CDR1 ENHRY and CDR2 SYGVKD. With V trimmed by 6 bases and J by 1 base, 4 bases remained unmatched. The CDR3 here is CAIRGAGVNTGELFF. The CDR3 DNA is TGTGCCATCAGGGGAGCGGGAGTGAACACCGGGGAGCTGTTTTTT.

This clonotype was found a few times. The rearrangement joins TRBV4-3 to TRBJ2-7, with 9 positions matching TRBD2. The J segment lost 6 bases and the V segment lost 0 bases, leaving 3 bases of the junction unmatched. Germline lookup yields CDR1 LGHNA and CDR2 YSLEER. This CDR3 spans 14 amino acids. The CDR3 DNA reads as TGCGCCAGCAGCCAAGAACGCGGGAGGGGCGAGCAGTACTTC. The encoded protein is CASSQERGRGEQYF.

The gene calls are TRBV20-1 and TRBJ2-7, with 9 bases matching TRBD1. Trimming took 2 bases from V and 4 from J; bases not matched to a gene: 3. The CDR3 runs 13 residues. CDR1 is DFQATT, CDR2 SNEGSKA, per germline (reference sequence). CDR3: CSARTGQGYEQYF. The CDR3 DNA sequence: TGCAGTGCTAGAACGGGACAGGGTTACGAGCAGTACTTC.

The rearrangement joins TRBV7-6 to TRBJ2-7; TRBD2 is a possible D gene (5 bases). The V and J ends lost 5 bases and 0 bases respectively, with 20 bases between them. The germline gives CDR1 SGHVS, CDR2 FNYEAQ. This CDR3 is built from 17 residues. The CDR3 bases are TGTGCCAGCAGCACCTATTCGGGCCAAGGGAGCTCCTACGAGCAGTACTTC. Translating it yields CASSTYSGQGSSYEQYF.

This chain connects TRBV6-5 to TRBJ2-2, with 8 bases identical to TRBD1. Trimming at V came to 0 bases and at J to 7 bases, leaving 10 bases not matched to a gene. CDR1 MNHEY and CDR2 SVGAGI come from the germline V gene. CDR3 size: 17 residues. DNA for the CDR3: TGTGCCAGCAGTTACTCACGGACAGGGACCCGCGGCGGGGAGCTGTTTTTT. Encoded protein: CASSYSRTGTRGGELFF.

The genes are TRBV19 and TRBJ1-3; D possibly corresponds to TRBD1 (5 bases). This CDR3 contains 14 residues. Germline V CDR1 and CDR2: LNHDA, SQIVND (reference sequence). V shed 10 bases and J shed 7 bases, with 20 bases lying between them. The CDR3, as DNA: TGTGCCACCGACCGGGGCAGACCTGCGAACACCATATATTTT. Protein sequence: CATDRGRPANTIYF.

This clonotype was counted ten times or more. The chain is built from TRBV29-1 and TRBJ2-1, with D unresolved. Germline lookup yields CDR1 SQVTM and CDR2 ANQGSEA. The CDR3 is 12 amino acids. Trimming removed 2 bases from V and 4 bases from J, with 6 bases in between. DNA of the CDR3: TGCAGCGTTGAAACGGGTTACAATGAGCAGTTCTTC. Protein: CSVETGYNEQFF.

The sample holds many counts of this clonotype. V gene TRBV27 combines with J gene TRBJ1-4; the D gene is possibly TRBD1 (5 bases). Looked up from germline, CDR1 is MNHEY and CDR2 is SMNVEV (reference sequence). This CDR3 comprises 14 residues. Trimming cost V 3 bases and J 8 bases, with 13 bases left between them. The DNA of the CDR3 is TGTGCCAGCAGTTTTGGGACGGCGAGGGAAAAACTGTTTTTT. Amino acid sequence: CASSFGTAREKLFF.

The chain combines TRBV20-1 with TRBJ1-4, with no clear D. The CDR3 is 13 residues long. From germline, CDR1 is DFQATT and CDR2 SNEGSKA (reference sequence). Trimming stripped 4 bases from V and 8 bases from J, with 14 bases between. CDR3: CSAKREGYEKLFF. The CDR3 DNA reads TGCAGTGCTAAAAGGGAGGGTTACGAAAAACTGTTTTTT.

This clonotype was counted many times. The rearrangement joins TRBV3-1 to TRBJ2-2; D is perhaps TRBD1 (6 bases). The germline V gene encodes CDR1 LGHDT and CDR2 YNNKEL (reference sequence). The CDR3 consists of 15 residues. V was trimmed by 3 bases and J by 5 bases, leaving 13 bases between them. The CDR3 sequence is CASSHRTGITGELFF. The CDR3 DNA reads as TGTGCCAGCAGCCATAGAACAGGGATAACCGGGGAGCTGTTTTTT.

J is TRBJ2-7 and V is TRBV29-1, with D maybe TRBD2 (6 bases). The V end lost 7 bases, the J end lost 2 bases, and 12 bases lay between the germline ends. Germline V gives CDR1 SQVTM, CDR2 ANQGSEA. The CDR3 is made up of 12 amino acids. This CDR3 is CSAGTEPYEQYF. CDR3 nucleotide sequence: TGCAGCGCCGGGACTGAGCCCTACGAGCAGTACTTC.

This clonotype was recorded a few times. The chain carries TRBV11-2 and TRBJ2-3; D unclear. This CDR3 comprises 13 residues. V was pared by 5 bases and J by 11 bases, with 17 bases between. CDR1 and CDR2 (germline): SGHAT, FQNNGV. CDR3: CASSRSGSPGQYF. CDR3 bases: TGTGCCAGCAGCCGGTCCGGGTCCCCAGGGCAGTATTTT.

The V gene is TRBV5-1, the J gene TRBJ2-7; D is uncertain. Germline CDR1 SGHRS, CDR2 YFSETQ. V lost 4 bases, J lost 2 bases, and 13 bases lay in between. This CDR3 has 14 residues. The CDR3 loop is CASSRVTLTYEQYF. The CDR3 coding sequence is TGCGCCAGCAGCAGGGTGACGTTAACCTACGAGCAGTACTTC.

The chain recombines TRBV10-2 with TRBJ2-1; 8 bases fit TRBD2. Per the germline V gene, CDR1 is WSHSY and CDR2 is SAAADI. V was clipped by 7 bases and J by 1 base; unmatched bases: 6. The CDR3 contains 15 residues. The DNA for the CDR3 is TGCGCCAGCACTAAAGCGGGAGTGTCCTACAATGAGCAGTTCTTC. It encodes CASTKAGVSYNEQFF.

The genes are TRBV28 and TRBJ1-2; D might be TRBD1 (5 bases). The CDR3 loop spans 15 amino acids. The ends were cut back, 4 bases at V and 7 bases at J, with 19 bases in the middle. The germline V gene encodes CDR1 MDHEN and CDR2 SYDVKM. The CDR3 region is CASSSFYAGLGGYTF. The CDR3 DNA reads TGTGCCAGCAGTTCCTTTTATGCAGGGTTGGGTGGCTACACCTTC.

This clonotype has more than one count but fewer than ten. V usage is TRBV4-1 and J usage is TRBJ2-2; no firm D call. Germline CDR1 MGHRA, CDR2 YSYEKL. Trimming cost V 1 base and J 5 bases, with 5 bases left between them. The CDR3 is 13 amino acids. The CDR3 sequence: CASSQVQTGELFF. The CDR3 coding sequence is TGCGCCAGCAGCCAAGTTCAAACCGGGGAGCTGTTTTTT.

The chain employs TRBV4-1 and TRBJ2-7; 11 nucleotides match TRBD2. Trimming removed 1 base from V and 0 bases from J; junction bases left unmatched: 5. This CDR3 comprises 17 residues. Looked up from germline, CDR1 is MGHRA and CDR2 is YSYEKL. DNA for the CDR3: TGCGCCAGCAGCCAAGGGACTAGCGGGTCTAGCTCCTACGAGCAGTACTTC. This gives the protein CASSQGTSGSSSYEQYF.

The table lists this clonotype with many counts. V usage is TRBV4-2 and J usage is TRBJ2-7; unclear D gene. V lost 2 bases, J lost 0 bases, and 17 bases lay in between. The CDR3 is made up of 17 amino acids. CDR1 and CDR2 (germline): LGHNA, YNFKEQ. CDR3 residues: CASSQPRAGLSSYEQYF. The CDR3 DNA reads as TGTGCCAGCAGCCAACCCCGAGCCGGGCTGAGCTCCTACGAGCAGTACTTC.

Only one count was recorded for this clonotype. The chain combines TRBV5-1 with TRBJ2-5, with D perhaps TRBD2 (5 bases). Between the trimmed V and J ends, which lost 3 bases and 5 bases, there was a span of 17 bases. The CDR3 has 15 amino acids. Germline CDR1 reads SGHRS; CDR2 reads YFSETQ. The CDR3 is CASSWAAPGLETQYF. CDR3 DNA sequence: TGCGCCAGCAGCTGGGCTGCCCCTGGACTGGAGACCCAGTACTTC.

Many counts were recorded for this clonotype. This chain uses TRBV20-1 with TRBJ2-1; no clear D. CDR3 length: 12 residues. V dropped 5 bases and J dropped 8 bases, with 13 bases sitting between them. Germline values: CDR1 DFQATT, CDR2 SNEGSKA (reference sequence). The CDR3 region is CSALGIRDEQFF. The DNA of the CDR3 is TGCAGTGCTCTAGGGATTAGAGATGAGCAGTTCTTC.

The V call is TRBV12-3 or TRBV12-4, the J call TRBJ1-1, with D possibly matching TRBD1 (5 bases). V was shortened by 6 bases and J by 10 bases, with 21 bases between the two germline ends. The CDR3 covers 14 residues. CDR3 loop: CASSPCRQIILAFF. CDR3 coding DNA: TGTGCCAGCAGCCCATGTAGACAGATTATCTTAGCTTTCTTT.

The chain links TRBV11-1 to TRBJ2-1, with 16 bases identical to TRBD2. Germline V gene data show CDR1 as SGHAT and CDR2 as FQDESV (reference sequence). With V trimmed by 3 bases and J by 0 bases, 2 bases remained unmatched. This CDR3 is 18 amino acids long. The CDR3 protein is CASSLGLAGGSSYNEQFF. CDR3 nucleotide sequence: TGTGCCAGCAGCTTGGGACTAGCGGGAGGGAGCTCCTACAATGAGCAGTTCTTC.

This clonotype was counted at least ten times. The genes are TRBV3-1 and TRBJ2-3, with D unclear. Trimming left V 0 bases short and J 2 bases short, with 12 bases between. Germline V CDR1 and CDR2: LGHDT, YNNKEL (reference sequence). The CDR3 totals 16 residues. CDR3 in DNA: TGTGCCAGCAGCCAAGAATTACGGTCTGACACAGATACGCAGTATTTT. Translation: CASSQELRSDTDTQYF.

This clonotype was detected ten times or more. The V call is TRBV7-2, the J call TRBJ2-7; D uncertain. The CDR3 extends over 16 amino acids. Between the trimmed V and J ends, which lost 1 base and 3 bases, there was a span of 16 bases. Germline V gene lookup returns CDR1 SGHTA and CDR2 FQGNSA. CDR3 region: CASSLVQGSSRYEQYF. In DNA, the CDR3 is TGTGCCAGCAGCTTAGTCCAAGGGTCATCCCGCTACGAGCAGTACTTC.

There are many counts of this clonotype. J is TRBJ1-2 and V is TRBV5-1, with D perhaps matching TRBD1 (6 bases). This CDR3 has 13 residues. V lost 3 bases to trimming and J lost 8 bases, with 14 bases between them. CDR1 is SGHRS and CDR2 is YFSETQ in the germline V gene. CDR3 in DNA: TGCGCCAGCAGCTCCCCACAGGGAGGCGGCTACACCTTC. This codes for CASSSPQGGGYTF. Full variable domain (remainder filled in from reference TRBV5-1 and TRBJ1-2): KAGVTQTPRYLIKTRGQQVTLSCSPISGHRSVSWYQQTPGQGLQFLFEYFSETQRNKGNFPGRFSGRQFSNSRSEMNVSTLELGDSALYLCASSSPQGGGYTFGSGTRLTVV.

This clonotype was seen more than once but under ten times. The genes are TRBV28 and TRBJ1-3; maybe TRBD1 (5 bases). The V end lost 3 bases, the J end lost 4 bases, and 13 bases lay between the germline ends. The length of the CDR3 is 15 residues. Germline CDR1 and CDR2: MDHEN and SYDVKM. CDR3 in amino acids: CASSFRRGAGNTIYF. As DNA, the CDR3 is TGTGCCAGCAGTTTCCGGCGGGGCGCGGGAAACACCATATATTTT.

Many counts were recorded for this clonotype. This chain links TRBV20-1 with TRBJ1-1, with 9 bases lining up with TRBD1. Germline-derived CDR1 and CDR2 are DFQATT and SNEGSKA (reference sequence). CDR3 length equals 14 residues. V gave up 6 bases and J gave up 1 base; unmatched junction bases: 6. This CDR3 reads CSAFDRGSNTEAFF. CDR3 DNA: TGCAGTGCGTTCGACAGGGGGTCGAACACTGAAGCTTTCTTT.

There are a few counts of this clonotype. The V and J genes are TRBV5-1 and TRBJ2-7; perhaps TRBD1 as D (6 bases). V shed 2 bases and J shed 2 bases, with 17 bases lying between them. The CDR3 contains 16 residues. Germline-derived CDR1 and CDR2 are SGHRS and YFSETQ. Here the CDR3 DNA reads TGCGCCAGCAGCTTAGATAGGACAGTGGAAGCCTACGAGCAGTACTTC. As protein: CASSLDRTVEAYEQYF.